Given below is one T cell receptor beta chain in context. What it binds is unknown. A multiplex PCR was run with 60 Vbeta primers and 13 Jbeta primers. TCRdb's table, derived via immunoSEQ multiplex PCR, lists solely in-frame clones and lacks some. This sample yields about 150,000 clones, of which about 70% are seen a single time; about 2.6% belongs to the top ten. The sample belongs to a study of cytomegalovirus exposure and HLA in healthy donors. Notes on the study in general: When presence/absence was analysed, sequencing depth was taken to be roughly uniform across donors. Across HLA loci, a later analysis found differing TCR association rates, with DRB1 most and HLA-C fewest. As was reported, the classifier diagnosed cytomegalovirus status with high specificity and sensitivity.

This CDR3 region has 13 residues. The ends lost 6 bases at V and 8 bases at J; junction bases unmatched: 1. Per germline, CDR1 LNHDA and CDR2 SQIVND (reference sequence). The receptor comes from a man younger than 35 in good health and CMV-seronegative. The chain employs TRBV19 and TRBJ1-6; 10 positions match TRBD1. Specimen: PBMCs. As DNA, the CDR3 is TGTGCCAGTAGGGGACAGGGGTATTCACCCCTCCACTTT. It translates to CASRGQGYSPLHF.